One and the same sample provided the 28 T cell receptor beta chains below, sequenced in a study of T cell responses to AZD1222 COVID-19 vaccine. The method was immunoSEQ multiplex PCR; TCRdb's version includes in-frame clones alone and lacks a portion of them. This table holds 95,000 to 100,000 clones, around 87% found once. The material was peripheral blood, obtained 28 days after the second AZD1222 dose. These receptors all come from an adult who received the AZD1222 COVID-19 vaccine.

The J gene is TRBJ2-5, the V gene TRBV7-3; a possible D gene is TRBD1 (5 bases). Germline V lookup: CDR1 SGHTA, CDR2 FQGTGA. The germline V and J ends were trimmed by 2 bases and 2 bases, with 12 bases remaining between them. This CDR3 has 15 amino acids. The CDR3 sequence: CASSLGTGLQETQYF. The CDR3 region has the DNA TGTGCCAGCAGCTTAGGAACAGGTTTACAAGAGACCCAGTACTTC.

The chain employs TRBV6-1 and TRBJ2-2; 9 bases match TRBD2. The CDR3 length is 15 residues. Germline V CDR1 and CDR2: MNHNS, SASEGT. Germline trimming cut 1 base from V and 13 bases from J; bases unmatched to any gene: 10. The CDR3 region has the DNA TGTGCCAGCAGTGAAGATGGGCGGGGGGGGCGCGTGCTGTTTTTT. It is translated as CASSEDGRGGRVLFF.

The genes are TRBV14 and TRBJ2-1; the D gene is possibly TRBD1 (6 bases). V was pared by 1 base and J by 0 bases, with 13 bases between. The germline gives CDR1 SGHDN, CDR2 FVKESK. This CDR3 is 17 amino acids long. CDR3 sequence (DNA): TGTGCCAGCAGCCAAGCTAGGACAGCCTTCTCCTACAATGAGCAGTTCTTC. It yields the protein CASSQARTAFSYNEQFF.

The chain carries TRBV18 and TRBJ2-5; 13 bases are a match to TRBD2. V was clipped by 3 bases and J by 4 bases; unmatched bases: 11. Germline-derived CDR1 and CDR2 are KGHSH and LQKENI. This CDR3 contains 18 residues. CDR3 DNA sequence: TGTGCCAGCTCACCCCTCCCCGGACTAGCGGGAGAGGGAGAGACCCAGTACTTC. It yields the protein CASSPLPGLAGEGETQYF. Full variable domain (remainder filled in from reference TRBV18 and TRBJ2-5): NAGVMQNPRHLVRRRGQEARLRCSPMKGHSHVYWYRQLPEEGLKFMVYLQKENIIDESGMPKERFSAEFPKEGPSILRIQQVVRGDSAAYFCASSPLPGLAGEGETQYFGPGTRLLVL.

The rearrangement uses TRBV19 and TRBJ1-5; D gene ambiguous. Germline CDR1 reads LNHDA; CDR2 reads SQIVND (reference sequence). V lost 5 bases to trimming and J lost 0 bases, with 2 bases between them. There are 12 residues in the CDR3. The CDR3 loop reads CASSHSNQPQHF. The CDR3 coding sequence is TGTGCCAGTAGTCATAGCAATCAGCCCCAGCATTTT.

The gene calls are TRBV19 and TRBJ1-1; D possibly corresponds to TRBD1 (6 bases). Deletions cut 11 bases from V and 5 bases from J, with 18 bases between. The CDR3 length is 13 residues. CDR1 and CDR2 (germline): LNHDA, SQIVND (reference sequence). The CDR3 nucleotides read TGTGCCGTCCGCAGGGGCCCAGGTACTGAAGCTTTCTTT. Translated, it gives CAVRRGPGTEAFF.

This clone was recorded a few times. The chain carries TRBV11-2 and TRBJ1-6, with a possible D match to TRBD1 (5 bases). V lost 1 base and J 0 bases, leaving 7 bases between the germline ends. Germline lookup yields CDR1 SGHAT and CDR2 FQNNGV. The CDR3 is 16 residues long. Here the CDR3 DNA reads TGTGCCAGCAGCTTAGGACAGAGCTCCTATAATTCACCCCTCCACTTT. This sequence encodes CASSLGQSSYNSPLHF.

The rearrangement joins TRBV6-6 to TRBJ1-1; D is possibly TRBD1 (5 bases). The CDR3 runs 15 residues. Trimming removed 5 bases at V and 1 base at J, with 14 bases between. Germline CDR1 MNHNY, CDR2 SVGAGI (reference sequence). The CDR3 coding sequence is TGTGCCAGCAGTCCTCCGGGACGGCAGAACACTGAAGCTTTCTTT. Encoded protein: CASSPPGRQNTEAFF.

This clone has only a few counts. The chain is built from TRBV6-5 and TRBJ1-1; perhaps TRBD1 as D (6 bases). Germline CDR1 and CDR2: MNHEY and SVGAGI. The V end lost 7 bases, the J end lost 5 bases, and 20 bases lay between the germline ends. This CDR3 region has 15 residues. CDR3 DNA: TGTGCCAGCACTCTCGCAGGGGCGCGGAGGACTGAAGCTTTCTTT. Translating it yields CASTLAGARRTEAFF.

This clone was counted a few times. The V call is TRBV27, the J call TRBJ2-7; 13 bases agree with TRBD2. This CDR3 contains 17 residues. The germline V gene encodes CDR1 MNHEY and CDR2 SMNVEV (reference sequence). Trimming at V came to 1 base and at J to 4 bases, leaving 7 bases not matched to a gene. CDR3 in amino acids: CASSLLSVGLAGYEQYF. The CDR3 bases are TGTGCCAGCAGTTTATTGAGTGTGGGACTAGCGGGATACGAGCAGTACTTC.

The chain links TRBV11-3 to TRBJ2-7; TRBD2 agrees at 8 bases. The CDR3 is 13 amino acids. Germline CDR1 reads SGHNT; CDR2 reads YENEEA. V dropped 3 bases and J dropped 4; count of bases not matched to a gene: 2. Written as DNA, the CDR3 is TGTGCCAGCAGCTTGGGACTAGTTTACGAGCAGTACTTC. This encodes CASSLGLVYEQYF.

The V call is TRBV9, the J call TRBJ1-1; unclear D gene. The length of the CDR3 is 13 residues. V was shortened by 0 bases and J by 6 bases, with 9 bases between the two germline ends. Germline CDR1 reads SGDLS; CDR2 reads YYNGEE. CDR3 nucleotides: TGTGCCAGCAGCGTAGTCGGGAGGGCTGAAGCTTTCTTT. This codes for CASSVVGRAEAFF.

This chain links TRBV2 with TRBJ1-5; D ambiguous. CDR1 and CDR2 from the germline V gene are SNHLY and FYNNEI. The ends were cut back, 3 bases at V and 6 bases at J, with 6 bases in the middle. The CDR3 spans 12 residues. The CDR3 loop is CASSEQVQPQHF. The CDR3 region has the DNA TGTGCCAGCAGTGAGCAGGTTCAGCCCCAGCATTTT.

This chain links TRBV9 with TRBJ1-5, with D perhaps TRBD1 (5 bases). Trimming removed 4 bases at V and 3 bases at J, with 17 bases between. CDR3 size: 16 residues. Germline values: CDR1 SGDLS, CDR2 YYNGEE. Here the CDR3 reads CASSPHDSPTNQPQHF. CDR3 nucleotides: TGTGCCAGCAGCCCACACGACAGTCCCACCAATCAGCCCCAGCATTTT.

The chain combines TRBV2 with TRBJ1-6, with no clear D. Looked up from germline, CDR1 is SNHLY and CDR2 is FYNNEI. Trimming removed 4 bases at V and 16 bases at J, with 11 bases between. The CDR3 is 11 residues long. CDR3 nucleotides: TGTGCCAGCAGTGCGAAGAACCTTCTCCACTTT. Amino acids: CASSAKNLLHF.

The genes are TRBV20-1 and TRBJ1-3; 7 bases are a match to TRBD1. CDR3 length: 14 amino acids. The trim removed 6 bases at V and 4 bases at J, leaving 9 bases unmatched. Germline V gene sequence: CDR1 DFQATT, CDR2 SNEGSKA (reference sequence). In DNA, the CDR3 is TGCAGTGCGAGTAAGACAGGGCCAGGAAACACCATATATTTT. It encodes CSASKTGPGNTIYF.

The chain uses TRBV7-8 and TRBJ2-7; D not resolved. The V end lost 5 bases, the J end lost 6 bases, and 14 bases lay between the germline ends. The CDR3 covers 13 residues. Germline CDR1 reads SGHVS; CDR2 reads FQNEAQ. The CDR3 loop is CASSPDPVGEQYF. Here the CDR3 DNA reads TGTGCCAGCAGCCCCGATCCGGTGGGCGAGCAGTACTTC.

The CDR3 DNA is TGTGCCACCAGCAGAGATATCGGCAGCGACAATGAAAAACTGTTTTTT. It translates to CATSRDIGSDNEKLFF. The chain uses TRBV15 and TRBJ1-4; the D is unclear. This CDR3 is built from 16 residues. The germline V gene encodes CDR1 LNHNV and CDR2 YYDKDF (reference sequence). V shed 0 bases and J shed 5 bases, with 13 bases lying between them.

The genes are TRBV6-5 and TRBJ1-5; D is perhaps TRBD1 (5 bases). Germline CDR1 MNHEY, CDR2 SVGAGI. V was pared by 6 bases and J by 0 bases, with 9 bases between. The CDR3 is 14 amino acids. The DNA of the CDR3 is TGTGCCAGCAGCCCCAGGGATAGCAATCAGCCCCAGCATTTT. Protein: CASSPRDSNQPQHF.

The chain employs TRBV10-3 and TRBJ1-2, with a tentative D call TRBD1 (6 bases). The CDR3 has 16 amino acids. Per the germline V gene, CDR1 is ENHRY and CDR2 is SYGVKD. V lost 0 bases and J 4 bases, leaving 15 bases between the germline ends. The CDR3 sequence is CAISESRGGVGYGYTF. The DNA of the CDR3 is TGTGCCATCAGTGAGTCGAGGGGGGGAGTCGGCTATGGCTACACCTTC.

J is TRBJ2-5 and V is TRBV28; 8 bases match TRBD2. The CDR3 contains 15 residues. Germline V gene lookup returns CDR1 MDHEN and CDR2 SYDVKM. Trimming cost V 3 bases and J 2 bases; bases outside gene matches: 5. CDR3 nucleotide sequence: TGTGCCAGCAGTTTCACGGCGGGAGGACAAGAGACCCAGTACTTC. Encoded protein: CASSFTAGGQETQYF.

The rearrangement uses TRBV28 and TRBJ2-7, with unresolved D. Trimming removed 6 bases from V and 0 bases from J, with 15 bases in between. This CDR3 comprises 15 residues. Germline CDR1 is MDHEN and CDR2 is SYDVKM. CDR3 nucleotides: TGTGCCAGCAGCCTCTTCCCACAAGGCTCCTACGAGCAGTACTTC. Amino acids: CASSLFPQGSYEQYF.

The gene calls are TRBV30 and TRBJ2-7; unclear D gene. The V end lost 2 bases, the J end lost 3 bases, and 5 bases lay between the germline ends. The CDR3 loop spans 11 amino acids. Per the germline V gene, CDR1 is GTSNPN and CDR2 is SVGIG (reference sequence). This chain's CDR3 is CAWSLNYEQYF. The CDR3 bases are TGTGCCTGGAGTCTCAACTACGAGCAGTACTTC. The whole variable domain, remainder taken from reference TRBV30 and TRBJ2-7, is SQTIHQWPATLVQPVGSPLSLECTVEGTSNPNLYWYRQAAGRGLQLLFYSVGIGQISSEVPQNLSASRPQDRQFILSSKKLLLSDSGFYLCAWSLNYEQYFGPGTRLTVT.

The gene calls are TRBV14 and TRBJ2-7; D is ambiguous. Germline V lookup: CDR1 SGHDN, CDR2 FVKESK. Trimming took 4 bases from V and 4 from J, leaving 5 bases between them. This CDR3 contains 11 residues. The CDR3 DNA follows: TGTGCCAGCAGCCCACGTTACGAGCAGTACTTC. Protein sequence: CASSPRYEQYF. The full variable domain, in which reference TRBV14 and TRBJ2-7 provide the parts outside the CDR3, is EAGVTQFPSHSVIEKGQTVTLRCDPISGHDNLYWYRRVMGKEIKFLLHFVKESKQDESGMPNNRFLAERTGGTYSTLKVQPAELEDSGVYFCASSPRYEQYFGPGTRLTVT.

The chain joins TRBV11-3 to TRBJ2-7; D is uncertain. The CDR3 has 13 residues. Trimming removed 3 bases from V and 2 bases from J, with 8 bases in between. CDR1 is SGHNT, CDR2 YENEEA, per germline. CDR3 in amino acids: CASSLDGTYEQYF. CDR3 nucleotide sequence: TGTGCCAGCAGCTTGGACGGAACCTACGAGCAGTACTTC.

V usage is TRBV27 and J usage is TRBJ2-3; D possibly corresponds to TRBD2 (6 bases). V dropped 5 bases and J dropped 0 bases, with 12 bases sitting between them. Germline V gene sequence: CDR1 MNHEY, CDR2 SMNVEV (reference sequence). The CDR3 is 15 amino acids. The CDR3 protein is CASSQPGLSTDTQYF. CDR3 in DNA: TGTGCCAGCAGTCAACCGGGACTGAGCACAGATACGCAGTATTTT.

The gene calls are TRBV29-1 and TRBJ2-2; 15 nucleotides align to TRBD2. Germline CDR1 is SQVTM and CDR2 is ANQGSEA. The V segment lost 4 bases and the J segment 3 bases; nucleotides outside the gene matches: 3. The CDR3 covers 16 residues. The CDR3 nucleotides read TGCAGCGTTGCGGGACTAGCGGGAGGATACACCGGGGAGCTGTTTTTT. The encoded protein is CSVAGLAGGYTGELFF.

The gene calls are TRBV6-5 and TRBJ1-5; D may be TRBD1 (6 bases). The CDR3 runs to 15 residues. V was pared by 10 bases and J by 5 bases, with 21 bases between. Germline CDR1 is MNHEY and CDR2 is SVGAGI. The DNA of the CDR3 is TGTGCCACCCTCGATTCCGACAGGTTCTATCAGCCCCAGCATTTT. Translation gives CATLDSDRFYQPQHF.